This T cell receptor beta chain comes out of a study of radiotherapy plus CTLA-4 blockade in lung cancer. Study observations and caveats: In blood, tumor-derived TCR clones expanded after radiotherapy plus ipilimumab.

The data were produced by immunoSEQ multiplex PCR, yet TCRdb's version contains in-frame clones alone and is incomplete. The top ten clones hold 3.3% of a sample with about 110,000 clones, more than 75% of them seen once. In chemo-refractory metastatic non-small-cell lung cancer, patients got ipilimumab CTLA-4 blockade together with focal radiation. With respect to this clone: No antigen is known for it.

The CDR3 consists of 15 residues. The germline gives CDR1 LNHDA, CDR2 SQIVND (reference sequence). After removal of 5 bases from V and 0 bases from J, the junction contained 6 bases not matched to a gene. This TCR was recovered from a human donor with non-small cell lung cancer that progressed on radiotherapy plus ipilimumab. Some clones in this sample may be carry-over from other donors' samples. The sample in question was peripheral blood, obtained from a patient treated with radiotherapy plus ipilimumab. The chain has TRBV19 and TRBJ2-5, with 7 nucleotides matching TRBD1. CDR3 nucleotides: TGTGCCAGTAGTCCAGGGGACAGTAACCAAGAGACCCAGTACTTC. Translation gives CASSPGDSNQETQYF.